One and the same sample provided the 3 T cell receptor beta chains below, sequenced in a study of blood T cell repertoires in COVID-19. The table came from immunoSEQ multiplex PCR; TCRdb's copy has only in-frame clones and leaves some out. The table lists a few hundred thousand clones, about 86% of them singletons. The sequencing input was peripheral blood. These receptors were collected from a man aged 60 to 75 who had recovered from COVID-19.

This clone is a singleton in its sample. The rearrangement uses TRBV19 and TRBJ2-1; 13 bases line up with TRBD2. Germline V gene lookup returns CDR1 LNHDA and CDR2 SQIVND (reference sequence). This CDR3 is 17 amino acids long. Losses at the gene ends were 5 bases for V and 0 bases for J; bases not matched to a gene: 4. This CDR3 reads CASSPRTSGSSYNEQFF. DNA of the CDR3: TGTGCCAGTAGTCCCCGGACTAGCGGGAGCTCCTACAATGAGCAGTTCTTC.

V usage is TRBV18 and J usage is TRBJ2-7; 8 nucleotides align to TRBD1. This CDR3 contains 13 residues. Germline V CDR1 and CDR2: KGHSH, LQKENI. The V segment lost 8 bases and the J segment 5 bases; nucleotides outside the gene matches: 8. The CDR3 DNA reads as TGTGCCAGCACTGGACAGGGTTTCGACGAGCAGTACTTC. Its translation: CASTGQGFDEQYF. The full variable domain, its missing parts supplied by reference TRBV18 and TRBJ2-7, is NAGVMQNPRHLVRRRGQEARLRCSPMKGHSHVYWYRQLPEEGLKFMVYLQKENIIDESGMPKERFSAEFPKEGPSILRIQQVVRGDSAAYFCASTGQGFDEQYFGPGTRLTVT.

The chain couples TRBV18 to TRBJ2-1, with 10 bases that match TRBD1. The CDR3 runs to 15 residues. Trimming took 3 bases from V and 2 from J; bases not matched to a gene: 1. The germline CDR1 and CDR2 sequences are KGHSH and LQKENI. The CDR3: CASSPGTGAYNEQFF. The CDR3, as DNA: TGTGCCAGCTCACCCGGGACAGGGGCCTACAATGAGCAGTTCTTC.